The 18 T cell receptor beta chains listed next were all sequenced from one sample in a study of cytomegalovirus exposure and HLA in healthy donors. With 60 Vbeta and 13 Jbeta primers, the PCR was carried out. Assay used: immunoSEQ multiplex PCR; TCRdb lists only in-frame clones, some missing. The data contain approximately 140,000 clones, 55% to 70% of them singletons. Source material: PBMCs. The receptors were gathered from a woman aged 55-70 years in good health and CMV-seropositive.

The chain links TRBV5-3 to TRBJ1-1; D remains unclear. TRBV5-3 is treated as an ORF (open reading frame) with a function not yet certain. The length of the CDR3 is 11 residues. Trimming took off 4 bases at V and 7 bases at J, with 8 bases between the two ends. The CDR3 DNA sequence: TGTGCCAGAAGCCCTGAGCTTGAAGCTTTCTTT. Protein sequence: CARSPELEAFF.

The rearrangement uses TRBV27 and TRBJ2-7, with 8 bases matching TRBD2. V was pared by 0 bases and J by 1 base, with 11 bases of the junction left unmatched. Germline values: CDR1 MNHEY, CDR2 SMNVEV (reference sequence). The CDR3 has 18 residues. Here the CDR3 reads CASSLSPLAGGNSYEQYF. The CDR3 DNA is TGTGCCAGCAGTTTATCTCCCCTGGCGGGAGGCAATTCCTACGAGCAGTACTTC.

This chain links TRBV28 with TRBJ1-2; D is ambiguous. V shed 3 bases and J shed 5 bases, with 7 bases lying between them. The CDR3 is 12 residues long. Per the germline V gene, CDR1 is MDHEN and CDR2 is SYDVKM. The CDR3 is CASSFREYGYTF. In nucleotides, the CDR3 is TGTGCCAGCAGTTTCCGGGAATATGGCTACACCTTC.

The J gene is TRBJ2-1, the V gene TRBV5-4; 11 nucleotides agree with TRBD1. This CDR3 has 15 amino acids. Germline V lookup: CDR1 SGHNT, CDR2 YYREEE (reference sequence). V was pared by 0 bases and J by 6 bases, with 2 bases of the junction left unmatched. This chain's CDR3 is CASSLGDRGFNEQFF. The CDR3 DNA follows: TGTGCCAGCAGCTTGGGGGACAGGGGGTTCAATGAGCAGTTCTTC.

This clone was seen once. The chain combines TRBV27 with TRBJ2-7, with D possibly matching TRBD1 (6 bases). Germline V CDR1 and CDR2: MNHEY, SMNVEV (reference sequence). CDR3 length: 13 residues. Trimming took off 3 bases at V and 7 bases at J, with 13 bases between the two ends. The CDR3 DNA follows: TGTGCCAGCAGTTTCAACAGGGTTGGGGAGCAGTACTTC. This translates into CASSFNRVGEQYF.

The rearrangement joins TRBV18 to TRBJ1-5; D is uncertain. Germline V lookup: CDR1 KGHSH, CDR2 LQKENI. V was pared by 2 bases and J by 2 bases, with 10 bases between. The CDR3 loop spans 15 amino acids. CDR3 amino acids: CASSPGGRGNQPQHF. The CDR3 nucleotides read TGTGCCAGCTCACCAGGAGGGAGGGGCAATCAGCCCCAGCATTTT. Using reference TRBV18 and TRBJ1-5 for the parts outside the CDR3, the full variable domain is NAGVMQNPRHLVRRRGQEARLRCSPMKGHSHVYWYRQLPEEGLKFMVYLQKENIIDESGMPKERFSAEFPKEGPSILRIQQVVRGDSAAYFCASSPGGRGNQPQHFGDGTRLSIL.

The chain recombines TRBV7-9 with TRBJ2-7, with D possibly TRBD2 on 6 matching bases. Trimming pared 3 bases from V and 3 bases from J, leaving 15 bases between. Germline assignment: CDR1 SEHNR and CDR2 FQNEAQ (reference sequence). The CDR3 runs 15 residues. As DNA, the CDR3 is TGTGCCAGCAGCTTTAAGGAAGCGGGCCTCTACGAGCAGTACTTC. Its protein is CASSFKEAGLYEQYF.

The V gene is TRBV6-1, the J gene TRBJ2-5; 7 positions agree with TRBD1. The better agreement between TRBJ2-7 and the DNA end casts doubt on the J call. Germline CDR1 and CDR2: MNHNS and SASEGT. The CDR3 has 15 residues. DNA for the CDR3: TGTGCCAGCAGTGAGAGGGGGCAGGGGTCGTACGAGCAGTACTTC. Protein product: CASSERGQGSYEQYF.

V usage is TRBV28 and J usage is TRBJ2-1; 10 nucleotides line up with TRBD2. CDR3 length: 16 residues. Germline CDR1 MDHEN, CDR2 SYDVKM. Unmatched junction bases numbered 8, after V lost 6 bases and J lost 3 bases. The CDR3 loop reads CASSPTSGTLYNEQFF. CDR3 nucleotides: TGTGCCAGCAGCCCAACTAGCGGGACCCTCTACAATGAGCAGTTCTTC.

This chain uses TRBV28 with TRBJ2-3, with D hard to call. This CDR3 region has 13 residues. Per germline, CDR1 MDHEN and CDR2 SYDVKM. Trimming removed 6 bases at V and 0 bases at J, with 7 bases between. This chain's CDR3 is CASRPLSTDTQYF. The CDR3 nucleotides read TGTGCCAGCAGACCACTAAGCACAGATACGCAGTATTTT.

This rearrangement joins TRBV28 to TRBJ2-7; D possibly corresponds to TRBD2 (6 bases). Germline V lookup: CDR1 MDHEN, CDR2 SYDVKM. Trimming took 7 bases from V and 3 from J, leaving 19 bases between them. CDR3 length equals 15 residues. The CDR3 is CASTLTGTLGYEQYF. CDR3 coding DNA: TGTGCCAGCACCCTTACCGGGACTCTGGGCTACGAGCAGTACTTC.

The chain has TRBV7-2 and TRBJ1-1; D not certain. Per germline, CDR1 SGHTA and CDR2 FQGNSA. V shed 5 bases and J shed 1 base, with 11 bases lying between them. The length of the CDR3 is 14 residues. CDR3 DNA sequence: TGTGCCAGCAGCCGACGCGAGGGGAACACTGAAGCTTTCTTT. Translation: CASSRREGNTEAFF.

CDR3 in amino acids: CASSIPQGAGTDTQYF. Written as DNA, the CDR3 is TGTGCCAGTAGTATCCCTCAGGGGGCGGGTACAGATACGCAGTATTTT. The V gene is TRBV19, the J gene TRBJ2-3, with 8 bases aligning to TRBD1. Germline V CDR1 and CDR2: LNHDA, SQIVND (reference sequence). The V and J ends lost 3 bases and 3 bases, in that order; junction bases with no gene match: 8. The CDR3 has 16 amino acids.

This chain joins TRBV5-1 and TRBJ2-3; 14 positions agree with TRBD2. The J segment lost 4 bases and the V segment lost 3 bases, leaving 4 bases of the junction unmatched. Germline values: CDR1 SGHRS, CDR2 YFSETQ. The CDR3 is 16 residues long. CDR3 protein: CASSWTSGRPSDTQYF. The DNA of the CDR3 is TGCGCCAGCAGCTGGACTAGCGGGAGGCCCTCAGATACGCAGTATTTT.

V gene TRBV18 combines with J gene TRBJ1-2, with 7 bases matching TRBD1. Looked up from germline, CDR1 is KGHSH and CDR2 is LQKENI. The CDR3 runs 14 residues. V shed 1 base, J shed 4 bases, and the junction held 3 bases outside the gene matches. Here the CDR3 DNA reads TGTGCCAGCTCACCACAGGGGGACAGCTATGGCTACACCTTC. It translates to CASSPQGDSYGYTF.

This clone was observed a handful of times. The chain has TRBV28 and TRBJ2-5; no clear D. The DNA end is a closer match to TRBJ2-7, so the J assignment may be wrong. This CDR3 has 12 amino acids. CDR1 is MDHEN, CDR2 SYDVKM, per germline. This CDR3 reads CASSSISYEQYF. CDR3 bases: TGTGCCAGCAGTTCGATAAGCTACGAGCAGTACTTC.

The chain carries TRBV28 and TRBJ2-1; 10 bases are shared with TRBD2. CDR1 and CDR2 (germline): MDHEN, SYDVKM. The CDR3 consists of 14 residues. V trimming: 6 bases; J trimming: 5 bases; junction bases outside the gene matches: 4. The CDR3 loop reads CASSSGRAHNEQFF. CDR3 nucleotide sequence: TGTGCCAGCAGCAGCGGGAGGGCCCACAATGAGCAGTTCTTC. Based on the CDR3 plus reference TRBV28 and TRBJ2-1, the full variable domain is DVKVTQSSRYLVKRTGEKVFLECVQDMDHENMFWYRQDPGLGLRLIYFSYDVKMKEKGDIPEGYSVSREKKERFSLILESASTNQTSMYLCASSSGRAHNEQFFGPGTRLTVL.

This clone has just a few counts. The gene calls are TRBV9 and TRBJ2-5, with 7 nucleotides matching TRBD2. CDR3 length: 15 residues. The germline CDR1 and CDR2 sequences are SGDLS and YYNGEE. V shed 2 bases, J shed 5 bases, and the junction held 9 bases outside the gene matches. CDR3 sequence reads: CASSVGGGGGETQYF. CDR3 coding DNA: TGTGCCAGCAGCGTTGGGGGGGGAGGCGGGGAGACCCAGTACTTC.